This is a list of T cell receptor beta chains from one sample in a study of T cells in Graves' hyperthyroidism and ophthalmopathy. TCRdb called the multiplex PCR reads again in MiXCR, with one record for every CDR3 protein. The profile shows fewer than 350,000 distinct CDR3 sequences, 18% of them singletons. The sequenced sample consisted of blood. The receptors shown here come from a woman in her 40s with Graves' ophthalmopathy. CDR3s include the opening cysteine and the closing phenylalanine or tryptophan.

V,CDR3
TRBV19,CASSHDYSNQPQHF
TRBV5-8,CASSFRGGYEQYF
TRBV19,CASREWNTEAFF
TRBV7-2,CASSIRVILTGELFF
TRBV5-1,CASSLLKSAGGSPLHF
TRBV12-3/TRBV12-4,CASSPPAVAKNIQYF
TRBV28,CASRINRLHQPQHF
TRBV9,CASTRVGTGTGELFF
TRBV29-1,CSVQQNPRSYEQYF
TRBV27,CASRASGLETQYF
TRBV11-2,CASSSPGDLYSPLHF
TRBV29-1,CSVVIAGDYEQYF
TRBV4-3,CASSPWHRDTCPNGYTF
TRBV11-2,CASSPQGSIGNTIYF
TRBV15,CATSRVLQDRAYEQYF
TRBV6-2/TRBV6-3,CASSYYGSEREAQYF
TRBV6-1,CASSLGQGFKGYGYTF
TRBV4-1,CASSQLAGVGEQYF
TRBV4-3,CASSRVETGELFF
TRBV4-2,CASSQVGLAGEETQYF